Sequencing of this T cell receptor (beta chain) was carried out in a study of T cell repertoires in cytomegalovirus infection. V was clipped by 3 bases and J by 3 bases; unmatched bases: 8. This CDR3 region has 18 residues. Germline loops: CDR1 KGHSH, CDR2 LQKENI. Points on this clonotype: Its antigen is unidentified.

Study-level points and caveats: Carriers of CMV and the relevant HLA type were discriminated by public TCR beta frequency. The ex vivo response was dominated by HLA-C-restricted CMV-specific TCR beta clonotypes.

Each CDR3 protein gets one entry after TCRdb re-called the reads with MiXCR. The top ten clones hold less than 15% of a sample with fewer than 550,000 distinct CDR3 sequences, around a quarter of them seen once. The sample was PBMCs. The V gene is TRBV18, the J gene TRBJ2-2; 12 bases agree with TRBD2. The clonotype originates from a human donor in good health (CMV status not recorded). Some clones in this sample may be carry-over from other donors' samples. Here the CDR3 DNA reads TGTGCCAGCTCACCGCGACTAGCGGGAGCGTCGGACACCGGGGAGCTGTTTTTT. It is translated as CASSPRLAGASDTGELFF.